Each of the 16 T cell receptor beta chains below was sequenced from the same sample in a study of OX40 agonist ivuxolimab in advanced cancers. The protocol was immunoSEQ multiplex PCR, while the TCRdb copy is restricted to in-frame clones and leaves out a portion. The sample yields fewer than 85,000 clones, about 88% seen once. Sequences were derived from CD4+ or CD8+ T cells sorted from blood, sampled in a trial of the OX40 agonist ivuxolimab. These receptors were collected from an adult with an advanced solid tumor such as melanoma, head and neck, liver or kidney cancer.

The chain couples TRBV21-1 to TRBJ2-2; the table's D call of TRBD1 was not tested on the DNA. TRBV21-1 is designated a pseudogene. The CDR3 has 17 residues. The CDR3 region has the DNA TGTGCCAGCAGCAAAGGAAGACAGGGCGTGAGCACCGGGGAGCTGTTTTTT. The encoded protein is CASSKGRQGVSTGELFF.

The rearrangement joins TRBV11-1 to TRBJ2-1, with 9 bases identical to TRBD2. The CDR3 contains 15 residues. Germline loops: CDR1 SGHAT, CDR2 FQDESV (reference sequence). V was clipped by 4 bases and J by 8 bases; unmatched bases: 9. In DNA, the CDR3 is TGTGCCAGCAGCTCCCTTAGCGGGAGAGGGGATGAGCAGTTCTTC. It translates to CASSSLSGRGDEQFF.

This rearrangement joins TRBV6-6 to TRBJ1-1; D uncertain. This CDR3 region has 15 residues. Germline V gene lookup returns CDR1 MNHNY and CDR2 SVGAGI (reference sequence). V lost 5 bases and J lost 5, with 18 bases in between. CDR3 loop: CASSRFTVTRTEAFF. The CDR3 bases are TGTGCCAGCAGTCGCTTCACCGTTACACGGACTGAAGCTTTCTTT.

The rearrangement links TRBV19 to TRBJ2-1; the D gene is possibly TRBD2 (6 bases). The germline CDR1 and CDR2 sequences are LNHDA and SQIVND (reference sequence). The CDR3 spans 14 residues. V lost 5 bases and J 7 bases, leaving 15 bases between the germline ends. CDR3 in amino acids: CASSGETGRNEQFF. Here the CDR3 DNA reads TGTGCCAGTAGTGGAGAAACGGGGAGGAATGAGCAGTTCTTC.

The CDR3 region is CASSLVILNTEAFF. For the CDR3, the DNA is TGTGCCAGCAGCTTGGTTATCCTTAACACTGAAGCTTTCTTT. The chain combines TRBV5-6 with TRBJ1-1; D is unclear. V lost 0 bases, J lost 2 bases, and 8 bases lay in between. The CDR3 contains 14 residues. The germline CDR1 and CDR2 sequences are SGHDT and YYEEEE. Full variable domain (remainder filled in from reference TRBV5-6 and TRBJ1-1): DAGVTQSPTHLIKTRGQQVTLRCSPKSGHDTVSWYQQALGQGPQFIFQYYEEEERQRGNFPDRFSGHQFPNYSSELNVNALLLGDSALYLCASSLVILNTEAFFGQGTRLTVV.

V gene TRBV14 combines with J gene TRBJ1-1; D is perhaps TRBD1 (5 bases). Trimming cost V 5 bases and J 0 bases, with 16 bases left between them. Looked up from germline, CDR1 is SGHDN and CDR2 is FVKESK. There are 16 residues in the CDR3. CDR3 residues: CASSKKVRAMNTEAFF. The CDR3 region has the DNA TGTGCCAGCAGCAAGAAAGTCAGGGCCATGAACACTGAAGCTTTCTTT.

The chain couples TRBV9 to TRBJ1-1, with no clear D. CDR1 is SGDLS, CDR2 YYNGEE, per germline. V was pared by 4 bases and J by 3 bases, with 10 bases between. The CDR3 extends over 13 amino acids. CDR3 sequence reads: CASSLDGDTEAFF. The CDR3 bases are TGTGCCAGCAGCCTAGACGGGGACACTGAAGCTTTCTTT.

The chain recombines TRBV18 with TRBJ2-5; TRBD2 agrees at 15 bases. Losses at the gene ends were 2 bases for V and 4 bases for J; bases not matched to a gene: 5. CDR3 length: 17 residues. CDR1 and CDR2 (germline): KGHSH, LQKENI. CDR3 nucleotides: TGTGCCAGCTCACCAGCCGGACTAGCGGGGGGGCGAGAGACCCAGTACTTC. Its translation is CASSPAGLAGGRETQYF.

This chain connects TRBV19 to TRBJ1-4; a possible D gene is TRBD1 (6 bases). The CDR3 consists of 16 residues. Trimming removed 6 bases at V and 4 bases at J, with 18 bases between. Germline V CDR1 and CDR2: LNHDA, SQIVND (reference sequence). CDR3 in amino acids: CASRESTGRRNEKLFF. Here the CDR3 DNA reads TGTGCCAGTAGAGAATCGACAGGAAGACGTAATGAAAAACTGTTTTTT.

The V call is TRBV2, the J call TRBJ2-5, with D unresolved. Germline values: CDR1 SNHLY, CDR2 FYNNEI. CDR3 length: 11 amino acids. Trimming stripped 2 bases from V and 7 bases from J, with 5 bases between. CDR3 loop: CASSETLTQYF. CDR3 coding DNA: TGTGCCAGCAGTGAAACACTGACCCAGTACTTC.

The CDR3 coding sequence is TGTGCCAGCAGCTTGAGCTCCGGGGCGGGCACAGATACGCAGTATTTT. This sequence encodes CASSLSSGAGTDTQYF. The chain joins TRBV7-2 to TRBJ2-3; D is perhaps TRBD1 or TRBD2 (5 bases each). Germline V gives CDR1 SGHTA, CDR2 FQGNSA. V lost 3 bases to trimming and J lost 1 base, with 14 bases between them. This CDR3 spans 16 amino acids.

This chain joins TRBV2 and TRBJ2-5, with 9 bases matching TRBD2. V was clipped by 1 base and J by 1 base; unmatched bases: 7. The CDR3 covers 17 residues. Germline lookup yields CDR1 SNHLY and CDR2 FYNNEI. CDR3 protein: CASSEVKTSGRQETQYF. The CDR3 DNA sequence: TGTGCCAGCAGTGAAGTAAAGACTAGCGGACGCCAAGAGACCCAGTACTTC.

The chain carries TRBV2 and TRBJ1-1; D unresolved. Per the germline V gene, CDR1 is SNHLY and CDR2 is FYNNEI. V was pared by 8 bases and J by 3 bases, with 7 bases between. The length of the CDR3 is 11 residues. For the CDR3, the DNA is TGTGCCAGCTTTTTCGACACTGAAGCTTTCTTT. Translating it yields CASFFDTEAFF.

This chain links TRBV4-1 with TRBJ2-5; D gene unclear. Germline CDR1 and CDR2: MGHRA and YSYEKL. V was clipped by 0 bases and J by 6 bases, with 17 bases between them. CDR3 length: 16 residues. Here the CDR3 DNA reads TGCGCCAGCAGCCAAGAAGGGATATGGGGATGGAAGACCCAGTACTTC. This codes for CASSQEGIWGWKTQYF.

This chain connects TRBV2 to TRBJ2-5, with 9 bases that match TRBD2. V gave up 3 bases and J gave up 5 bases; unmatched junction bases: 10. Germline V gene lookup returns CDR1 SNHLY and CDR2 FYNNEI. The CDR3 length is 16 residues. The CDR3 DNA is TGTGCCAGCAGTGATAGGAAAGCGGGGGGTGGGGAGACCCAGTACTTC. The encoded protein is CASSDRKAGGGETQYF.

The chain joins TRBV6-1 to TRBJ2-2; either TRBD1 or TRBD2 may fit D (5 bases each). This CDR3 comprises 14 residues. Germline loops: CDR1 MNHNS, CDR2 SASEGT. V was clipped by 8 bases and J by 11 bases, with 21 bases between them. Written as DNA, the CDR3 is TGTGCCAGCGGGCTAGGGACCACTACGGTCGAGCTGTTTTTT. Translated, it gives CASGLGTTTVELFF.